This T cell receptor (beta chain) was observed in a study of cytomegalovirus exposure and HLA in healthy donors (dated 2017 in TCRdb). Study-wide context: The roughly 670 repertoires of the first cohort and the roughly 110 validation repertoires were produced on the same platform, according to a later analysis. The study aimed to test whether signatures of past pathogen exposure could be identified by cataloging public T cell receptors. A separate validation cohort of 100 to 150 different subjects was used in addition to the roughly 670-subject first cohort. High-throughput TCR immunosequencing, statistical association of individual TCRs with disease status, and machine learning were combined to predict cytomegalovirus infection status. Study-wide findings and limitations: The classifier was reported to diagnose cytomegalovirus status with high specificity and sensitivity in both the original and validation cohorts. A total of 150 or so TCR beta chains were listed by the study as associated with cytomegalovirus. Three of the identified cytomegalovirus-associated TCR beta chains were confirmed in vitro to be specific for cytomegalovirus antigens. The authors suggested that the approach could potentially be extended to other disease states and immunological phenotypes. Most TCR sequences were observed very rarely across donors, whereas some public TCRs were present in many individuals. Subsequent analysis determined that TCRs grouped into clusters in the first cohort also showed a tendency toward co-occurrence across the approximately 110 validation repertoires, and 94% of cluster scores exceeded 0. A later analysis had no HLA typing for the validation cohort, so co-occurrence there was scored across all 130 or so repertoires.

Library preparation used the immunoSEQ multiplex PCR assay. As for the original processing: A statistical classification framework was built for diagnosing cytomegalovirus status from the catalog of TCR beta chain sequences. TCRdb's version of the immuneACCESS table is confined to in-frame rearrangements and falls short of the full clone set. An unresolved V gene accounts for under half of the shortfall where checked; the remainder is of unknown origin. V, J and clone size are taken as reported in that table, and D and trimming were inferred from the DNA itself. This sample lists 250,000 to 400,000 clones; 88% were detected once. The ten largest clones add up to approximately 0.96% of the sample. Concerning this clone: This clone's antigen is unknown. No much larger clone is present one base from it, and per-base qualities are unavailable.

The donors belonged to the validation cohort of 120 subjects, which was separate from the roughly 670-subject first cohort. The source is a young man in good health and CMV-seronegative. Sample: PBMCs.

The base sequence is TGTGCCAGCAGCCGAGGACAGGGCAATCAGCCCCAGCATTTT. This translates into CASSRGQGNQPQHF. Recombination joined TRBV11-2 with TRBJ1-5, and 7 junctional nucleotides match TRBD1. Reading the germline V gene gives CDR1 SGHAT and CDR2 FQNNGV. V is pruned by 5 bases and J by 2 bases, leaving 3 bases of the junction without a gene match. Its CDR3 holds 14 amino acids, cysteine through phenylalanine. CDR3 DNA only is kept here, 42 bases in frame from base 1.